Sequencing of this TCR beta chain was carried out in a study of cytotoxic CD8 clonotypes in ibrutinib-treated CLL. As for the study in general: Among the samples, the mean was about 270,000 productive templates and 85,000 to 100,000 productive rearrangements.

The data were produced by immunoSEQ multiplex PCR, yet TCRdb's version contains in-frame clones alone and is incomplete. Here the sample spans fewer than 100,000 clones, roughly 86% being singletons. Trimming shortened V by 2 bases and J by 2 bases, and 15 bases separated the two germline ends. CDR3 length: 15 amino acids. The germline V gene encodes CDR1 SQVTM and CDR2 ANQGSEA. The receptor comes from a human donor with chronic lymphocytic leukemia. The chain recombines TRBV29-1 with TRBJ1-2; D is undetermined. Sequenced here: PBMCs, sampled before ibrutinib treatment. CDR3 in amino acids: CSVEFWYTTNYGYTF. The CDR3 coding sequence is TGCAGCGTTGAATTCTGGTACACCACAAACTATGGCTACACCTTC. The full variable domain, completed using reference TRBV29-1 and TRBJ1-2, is SAVISQKPSRDICQRGTSLTIQCQVDSQVTMMFWYRQQPGQSLTLIATANQGSEATYESGFVIDKFPISRPNLTFSTLTVSNMSPEDSSIYLCSVEFWYTTNYGYTFGSGTRLTVV.